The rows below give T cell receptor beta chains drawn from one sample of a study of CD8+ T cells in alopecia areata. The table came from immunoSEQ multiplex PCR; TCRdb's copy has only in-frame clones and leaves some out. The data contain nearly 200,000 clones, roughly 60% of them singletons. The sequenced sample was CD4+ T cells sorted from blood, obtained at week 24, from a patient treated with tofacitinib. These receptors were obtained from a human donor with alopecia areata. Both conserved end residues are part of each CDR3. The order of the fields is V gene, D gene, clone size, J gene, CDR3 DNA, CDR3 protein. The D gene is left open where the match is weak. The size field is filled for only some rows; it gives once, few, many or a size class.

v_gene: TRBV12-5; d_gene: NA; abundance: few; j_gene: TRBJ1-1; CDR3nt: TGTGCTAGTGGTTTCCCTCAGACATTGAACACTGAAGCTTTCTTT; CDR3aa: CASGFPQTLNTEAFF
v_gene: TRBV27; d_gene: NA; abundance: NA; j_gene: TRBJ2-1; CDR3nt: TGTGCCAGCAGCGGACGCCTAGGGCCAGAGCAGTTCTTC; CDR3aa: CASSGRLGPEQFF
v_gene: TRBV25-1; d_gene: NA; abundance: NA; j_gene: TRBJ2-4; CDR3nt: TGTGCCAGCAGTGAATATAACAGCAACATTCAGTACTTC; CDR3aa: CASSEYNSNIQYF
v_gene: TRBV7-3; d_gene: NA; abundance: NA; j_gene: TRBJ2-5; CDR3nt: TGTGCCAGCAGCTTAACCCCAATTAGCCAAGAGACCCAGTACTTC; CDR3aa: CASSLTPISQETQYF
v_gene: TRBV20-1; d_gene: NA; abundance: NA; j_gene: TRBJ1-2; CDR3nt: TGCAGTGCCCCGTCGTGGTATGGCTACACCTTC; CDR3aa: CSAPSWYGYTF
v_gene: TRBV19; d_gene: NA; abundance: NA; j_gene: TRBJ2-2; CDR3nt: TGTGCCAGTAGTATGTCAGCGGGTGGCACCGGGGAGCTGTTTTTT; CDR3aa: CASSMSAGGTGELFF
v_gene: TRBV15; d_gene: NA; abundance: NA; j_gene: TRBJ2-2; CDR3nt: TGTGCCACCAGCAGATCGAACACCGGGGAGCTGTTTTTT; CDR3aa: CATSRSNTGELFF
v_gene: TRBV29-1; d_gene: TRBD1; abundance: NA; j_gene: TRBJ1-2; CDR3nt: TGCAGCGTTGAGTGGACAGGGGGCGATGGCTACACCTTC; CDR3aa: CSVEWTGGDGYTF
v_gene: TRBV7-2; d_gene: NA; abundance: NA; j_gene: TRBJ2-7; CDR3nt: TGTGCCAGCAGCTCGAACAGGGAATCCTACGAGCAGTACTTC; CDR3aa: CASSSNRESYEQYF
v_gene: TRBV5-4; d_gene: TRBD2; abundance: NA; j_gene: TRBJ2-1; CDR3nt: TGTGCCAGCAGCTTTAGACTAGCGGCCTACAATGAGCAGTTCTTC; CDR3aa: CASSFRLAAYNEQFF
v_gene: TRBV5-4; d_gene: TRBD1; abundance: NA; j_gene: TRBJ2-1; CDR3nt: TGTGCCAGCAGCTTGGACAGGGGAGATCTCAATGAGCAGTTCTTC; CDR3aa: CASSLDRGDLNEQFF
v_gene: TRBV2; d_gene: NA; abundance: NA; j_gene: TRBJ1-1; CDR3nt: TGTGCCAGCAGTGAACACACTGAAGCTTTCTTT; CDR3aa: CASSEHTEAFF
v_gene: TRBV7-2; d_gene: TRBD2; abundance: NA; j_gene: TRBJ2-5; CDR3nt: TGTGCCAGCAGCTTAGATGGAACTAGCGGGGAGACCCAGTACTTC; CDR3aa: CASSLDGTSGETQYF
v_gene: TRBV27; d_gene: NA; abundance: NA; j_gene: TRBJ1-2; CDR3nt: TGTGCCAGCAGTTTGGGGGGCCGGTATGGCTACACCTTC; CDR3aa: CASSLGGRYGYTF
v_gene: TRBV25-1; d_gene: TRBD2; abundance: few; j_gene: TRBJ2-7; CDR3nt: TGTGCCAGGGGGGTAGTAGCGGGAGACGAGCAGTACTTC; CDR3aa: CARGVVAGDEQYF
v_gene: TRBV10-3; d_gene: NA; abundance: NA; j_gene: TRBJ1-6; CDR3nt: TGTGCCATCACCCGGGACAAGCCGGGCTCACCCCTCCACTTT; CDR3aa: CAITRDKPGSPLHF
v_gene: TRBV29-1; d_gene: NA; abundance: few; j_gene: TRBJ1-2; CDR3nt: TGCAGCGTTGGTAGTGAGGGCTACACCTTC; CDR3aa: CSVGSEGYTF
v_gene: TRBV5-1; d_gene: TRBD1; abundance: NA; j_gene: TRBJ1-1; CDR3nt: TGCGCCAGCAGCTTGAGACAGGGGTACACTGAAGCTTTCTTT; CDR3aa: CASSLRQGYTEAFF